The clone carrying this T cell receptor beta chain was seen repeatedly, ten times or more. As yet, its antigen is unknown. TCRdb passed the 5' RACE reads through MiXCR, listing each CDR3 protein once. The sample has 66,000 or so distinct CDR3 sequences; 3% to 3.5% are singletons. This CDR3 is built from 12 residues. Per germline, CDR1 SGHTA and CDR2 FQGNSA. Trimming shortened V by 5 bases and J by 4 bases, and 5 bases separated the two germline ends. The sample originates from a study of neurological immune-mediated disorders. General study results and limits: Expansion of TCR clones was greatest in HTLV-1-associated myelopathy and smallest in multiple sclerosis, where it fell below that of healthy controls.

The unsorted libraries had their origin in 2 million PBMCs stored at -80 C. The source is a man aged 35-49 years with multiple sclerosis. Input material: PBMCs. The chain carries TRBV7-2 and TRBJ1-4, with D uncertain. CDR3 protein: CASSGFNEKLFF. In nucleotides, the CDR3 is TGTGCCAGCAGCGGTTTTAATGAAAAACTGTTTTTT.